This entry lists 24 T cell receptor beta chains sequenced from one sample in a study of blood T cells in healthy people across ages. A second roughly 6 to 12 cycle PCR used barcoded and J-beta primers. MiXCR was run by TCRdb on the 5' RACE reads, yielding one entry per CDR3 protein. The table has some 1.5 million distinct CDR3 sequences, roughly 43% seen once. The material sequenced was blood. The receptors originated from a young woman in good health.

This clonotype turned up a few times. This chain uses TRBV12-3 or TRBV12-4 with TRBJ2-7, with D perhaps matching TRBD1 (6 bases). The CDR3 consists of 15 residues. The V end was cut by 6 bases, the J end by 6 bases, with 21 bases between. CDR3 nucleotide sequence: TGTGCCAGCAGACCTAATCAGGGGAGTCTTCGCGAGCAGTACTTC. This sequence encodes CASRPNQGSLREQYF.

The chain joins TRBV12-3 or TRBV12-4 to TRBJ1-1; possibly TRBD1 for D (6 bases). V was shortened by 6 bases and J by 5 bases, with 10 bases between the two germline ends. This CDR3 region has 12 residues. CDR3 sequence: CASRAGETEAFF. The DNA of the CDR3 is TGTGCCAGCAGGGCAGGGGAGACTGAAGCTTTCTTT.

The genes are TRBV6-1 and TRBJ1-1; D is unresolved. The V end lost 6 bases, the J end lost 0 bases, and 11 bases lay between the germline ends. The CDR3 runs to 14 residues. From germline, CDR1 is MNHNS and CDR2 SASEGT. CDR3 sequence reads: CASRVPGMNTEAFF. DNA for the CDR3: TGTGCCAGCAGGGTTCCGGGGATGAACACTGAAGCTTTCTTT.

This clonotype was counted between two and nine times. The V gene is TRBV20-1, the J gene TRBJ2-3; D unclear. This CDR3 spans 14 amino acids. Germline V gene sequence: CDR1 DFQATT, CDR2 SNEGSKA (reference sequence). Between the trimmed V and J ends, which lost 1 base and 0 bases, there was a span of 8 bases. CDR3 sequence reads: CSARVADSTDTQYF. The CDR3 DNA reads TGCAGTGCTAGAGTGGCAGACAGCACAGATACGCAGTATTTT.

The genes are TRBV28 and TRBJ2-3, with D perhaps TRBD1 or TRBD2 (5 bases each). V was cut by 5 bases and J by 5 bases, with 17 bases left in between. This CDR3 is built from 15 residues. CDR1 MDHEN and CDR2 SYDVKM come from the germline V gene. The CDR3 sequence is CASSVSGARGDTQYF. The DNA of the CDR3 is TGTGCCAGCAGTGTCTCTGGGGCTCGGGGAGATACGCAGTATTTT.

CDR3 DNA sequence: TGTGCCAGCAGTTACTCTTTCAGGGCGGTTCAGTACTTC. This gives the protein CASSYSFRAVQYF. The chain joins TRBV6-5 to TRBJ2-4, with TRBD1 as a possible D gene (5 bases). Germline V gene sequence: CDR1 MNHEY, CDR2 SVGAGI. V was shortened by 0 bases and J by 11 bases, with 11 bases between the two germline ends. The CDR3 has 13 amino acids.

The chain carries TRBV7-9 and TRBJ1-1, with D unresolved. The CDR3 contains 13 residues. V lost 3 bases to trimming and J lost 6 bases, with 11 bases between them. Germline CDR1 and CDR2: SEHNR and FQNEAQ (reference sequence). CDR3 DNA sequence: TGTGCCAGCAGCTTGGGTCCGACCGCTGAAGCTTTCTTT. Translated: CASSLGPTAEAFF.

The chain joins TRBV7-2 to TRBJ1-1, with D perhaps TRBD1 (5 bases). V was cut by 5 bases and J by 3 bases, with 13 bases left in between. Germline V gene lookup returns CDR1 SGHTA and CDR2 FQGNSA. CDR3 size: 14 residues. CDR3 residues: CASSLAGRDTEAFF. The CDR3 DNA follows: TGTGCCAGCAGCCTGGCAGGGAGGGACACTGAAGCTTTCTTT.

The rearrangement uses TRBV4-2 and TRBJ1-2; D gene ambiguous. CDR1 LGHNA and CDR2 YNFKEQ come from the germline V gene. This CDR3 is 13 amino acids long. The V gene lost 0 bases and the J gene lost 4 bases, with 6 bases spanning the gap. The CDR3 nucleotides are TGTGCCAGCAGCCAAGACCCAACCTATGGCTACACCTTC. This gives the protein CASSQDPTYGYTF.

A few counts support this clonotype. The DNA for the CDR3 is TGTGCCAGCAGCGTCAGCCCGCGCAAAAACTATGGCTACACCTTC. Translated, it gives CASSVSPRKNYGYTF. This chain connects TRBV9 to TRBJ1-2; the D is unclear. CDR1 is SGDLS, CDR2 YYNGEE, per germline. V was shortened by 2 bases and J by 2 bases, with 13 bases between the two germline ends. There are 15 residues in the CDR3.

The chain uses TRBV15 and TRBJ1-5; D possibly corresponds to TRBD1 (6 bases). The germline V gene has CDR1 LNHNV and CDR2 YYDKDF (reference sequence). The length of the CDR3 is 16 residues. V lost 4 bases, J lost 2 bases, and 15 bases lay in between. CDR3 protein: CATSKPGAGGNQPQHF. CDR3 DNA: TGTGCCACCAGCAAACCAGGGGCGGGGGGCAATCAGCCCCAGCATTTT.

J is TRBJ2-2 and V is TRBV5-1; 7 bases map to TRBD1. Germline lookup yields CDR1 SGHRS and CDR2 YFSETQ. The CDR3 length is 14 residues. The ends lost 8 bases at V and 6 bases at J; junction bases unmatched: 10. CDR3 loop: CASWETGKSGELFF. CDR3 sequence (DNA): TGCGCCAGTTGGGAGACAGGGAAATCCGGGGAGCTGTTTTTT.

The chain recombines TRBV2 with TRBJ1-5; D is unclear. CDR1 SNHLY and CDR2 FYNNEI come from the germline V gene. The germline V and J ends were trimmed by 3 bases and 0 bases, with 9 bases remaining between them. The CDR3 covers 15 residues. CDR3 amino acids: CASSESGNSNQPQHF. The CDR3 bases are TGTGCCAGCAGTGAGTCAGGTAATAGCAATCAGCCCCAGCATTTT. The full variable domain, with the rest looked up from reference TRBV2 and TRBJ1-5, is EPEVTQTPSHQVTQMGQEVILRCVPISNHLYFYWYRQILGQKVEFLVSFYNNEISEKSEIFDDQFSVERPDGSNFTLKIRSTKLEDSAMYFCASSESGNSNQPQHFGDGTRLSIL.

V and J are TRBV9 and TRBJ1-1; D remains ambiguous. With 5 bases removed from V and 1 base from J, the gap between germline ends came to 9 bases. Germline V lookup: CDR1 SGDLS, CDR2 YYNGEE. The CDR3 runs to 13 residues. The CDR3 protein is CASSVVANTEAFF. CDR3 nucleotide sequence: TGTGCCAGCAGTGTTGTTGCGAACACTGAAGCTTTCTTT.

This clonotype was observed a few times. The chain couples TRBV29-1 to TRBJ1-4, with D hard to call. The CDR3 is 12 amino acids. Trimming removed 4 bases from V and 4 bases from J, with 7 bases in between. The germline V gene has CDR1 SQVTM and CDR2 ANQGSEA. The CDR3 DNA follows: TGCAGCGTTGGTGATATTAATGAAAAACTGTTTTTT. Its protein product is CSVGDINEKLFF.

This clonotype was observed a single time. Written as DNA, the CDR3 is TGTGCCAGCAAAGGGACTAGTAGGCAAGAGACCCAGTACTTC. Protein: CASKGTSRQETQYF. The V gene is TRBV21-1, the J gene TRBJ2-5; TRBD2 is taken as the D call from the table, unchecked against the DNA. TRBV21-1 is given as a pseudogene. This CDR3 is 14 amino acids long.

The chain is built from TRBV12-3 or TRBV12-4 and TRBJ2-2; D is undetermined. V was shortened by 5 bases and J by 8 bases, with 12 bases between the two germline ends. The CDR3 runs 13 residues. Here the CDR3 reads CASSPHGLGELFF. As DNA, the CDR3 is TGTGCCAGCAGTCCTCACGGGCTTGGGGAGCTGTTTTTT.

This clonotype turned up a few times. This rearrangement joins TRBV29-1 to TRBJ1-2; tentatively, D is TRBD1 (6 bases). V was clipped by 6 bases and J by 5 bases, with 19 bases between them. This CDR3 region has 14 residues. Per the germline V gene, CDR1 is SQVTM and CDR2 is ANQGSEA. The DNA of the CDR3 is TGCAGCGTCACATCGTCCAGGGGAGGGTATGGCTACACCTTC. It codes for CSVTSSRGGYGYTF.

This clonotype was counted only a few times. The chain joins TRBV20-1 to TRBJ2-5; no clear D gene. CDR3 length: 13 amino acids. V lost 7 bases, J lost 4 bases, and 16 bases lay in between. The germline V gene has CDR1 DFQATT and CDR2 SNEGSKA (reference sequence). CDR3 in DNA: TGCAGTGTCAGCTCCCCCCCGGGAGAGACCCAGTACTTC. It yields the protein CSVSSPPGETQYF.

The genes are TRBV14 and TRBJ1-2; 9 nucleotides align to TRBD1. V lost 4 bases, J lost 13 bases, and 13 bases stayed unmatched. The CDR3 has 14 residues. From germline, CDR1 is SGHDN and CDR2 FVKESK. The DNA of the CDR3 is TGTGCCAGCAGCCCAGATGGGACAGGGTTTTCGTTCACCTTC. Translation gives CASSPDGTGFSFTF.

The chain carries TRBV20-1 and TRBJ2-3, with D possibly TRBD1 on 5 matching bases. The germline V gene has CDR1 DFQATT and CDR2 SNEGSKA (reference sequence). CDR3 length equals 14 residues. Trimming shortened V by 3 bases and J by 0 bases, and 10 bases separated the two germline ends. The CDR3 nucleotides are TGCAGTGCTAGGGGGCCTGATAGCACAGATACGCAGTATTTT. This encodes CSARGPDSTDTQYF.

The V gene is TRBV2, the J gene TRBJ2-1; D is perhaps TRBD1 (6 bases). Between the trimmed V and J ends, which lost 8 bases and 9 bases, there was a span of 11 bases. Germline assignment: CDR1 SNHLY and CDR2 FYNNEI. The CDR3 runs 11 residues. CDR3 region: CASEQGSEQFF. For the CDR3, the DNA is TGTGCCAGCGAACAGGGATCTGAGCAGTTCTTC.

This clonotype was picked up a small number of times. CDR3 loop: CASSTRGPTYEQYF. The CDR3 nucleotides are TGTGCCAGCAGTACTAGGGGGCCCACCTACGAGCAGTACTTC. This chain connects TRBV27 to TRBJ2-7; TRBD1 matches 7 bases. V lost 5 bases, J lost 2 bases, and 6 bases stayed unmatched. Germline-derived CDR1 and CDR2 are MNHEY and SMNVEV (reference sequence). The CDR3 sequence is 14 residues long.

This clonotype was observed a few times. V usage is TRBV4-2 and J usage is TRBJ2-3; D might be TRBD2 (6 bases). The germline V and J ends were trimmed by 4 bases and 4 bases, with 15 bases remaining between them. CDR1 and CDR2 (germline): LGHNA, YNFKEQ. The CDR3 totals 15 residues. The chain's CDR3 is CASSRSGREPDTQYF. CDR3 in DNA: TGTGCCAGCAGCCGGTCGGGACGGGAGCCAGATACGCAGTATTTT.